This is a list of T cell receptor beta chains from one sample in a study of OX40 agonist ivuxolimab in advanced cancers. This table comes from immunoSEQ multiplex PCR, and its TCRdb copy is limited to in-frame clones, with some not included. The sample gives fewer than 50,000 clones, more than 75% of which show up once; over 9% is in the top ten. This sample comprised CD4+ or CD8+ T cells sorted from blood, obtained in a trial of the OX40 agonist ivuxolimab. Receptor source: an adult with an advanced solid tumor such as melanoma, head and neck, liver or kidney cancer. CDR3s include the opening cysteine and the closing phenylalanine or tryptophan. D genes are given only for firm matches. Clone size is stated in some rows and not others, as once, few, many or a class when expanded.

cdr3_aa: CASSLSPSGEETQYF; cdr3_nt: TGTGCCAGCAGTTTATCGCCTAGCGGGGAAGAGACCCAGTACTTC; v_call: TRBV27; j_call: TRBJ2-5; d_call: TRBD2; clone_size: .
cdr3_aa: CASIMNTEAFF; cdr3_nt: TGTGCCAGCATCATGAACACTGAAGCTTTCTTT; v_call: TRBV2; j_call: TRBJ1-1; d_call: .; clone_size: .
cdr3_aa: CASSSKGGTGELFF; cdr3_nt: TGTGCCAGCAGTTCAAAAGGAGGAACCGGGGAGCTGTTTTTT; v_call: TRBV7-7; j_call: TRBJ2-2; d_call: .; clone_size: .
cdr3_aa: CASSGPGSNTGELFF; cdr3_nt: TGTGCCAGTAGTGGACCAGGTTCGAACACCGGGGAGCTGTTTTTT; v_call: TRBV19; j_call: TRBJ2-2; d_call: .; clone_size: .
cdr3_aa: CASSIRPPGRFYGYTF; cdr3_nt: TGTGCCAGCAGTATACGGCCCCCGGGTCGCTTCTATGGCTACACCTTC; v_call: TRBV7-9; j_call: TRBJ1-2; d_call: .; clone_size: .
cdr3_aa: CASSPSGISYNEQFF; cdr3_nt: TGTGCCAGCAGCCCTAGCGGGATATCCTACAATGAGCAGTTCTTC; v_call: TRBV9; j_call: TRBJ2-1; d_call: TRBD2; clone_size: .
cdr3_aa: CAWSMYPPHEQYF; cdr3_nt: TGTGCCTGGAGTATGTACCCACCCCACGAGCAGTACTTC; v_call: TRBV30; j_call: TRBJ2-7; d_call: .; clone_size: .
cdr3_aa: CAWSVPDKRVLSYEQYF; cdr3_nt: TGTGCCTGGAGTGTTCCAGACAAGCGGGTACTGTCCTACGAGCAGTACTTC; v_call: TRBV30; j_call: TRBJ2-7; d_call: .; clone_size: .
cdr3_aa: CASSFSGNSYGYTF; cdr3_nt: TGTGCCAGCAGTTTCTCGGGCAATAGCTATGGCTACACCTTC; v_call: TRBV27; j_call: TRBJ1-2; d_call: .; clone_size: .
cdr3_aa: CAWSWTGSYEQYF; cdr3_nt: TGTGCCTGGAGTTGGACAGGTTCTTACGAGCAGTACTTC; v_call: TRBV30; j_call: TRBJ2-7; d_call: TRBD1; clone_size: .
cdr3_aa: CASSYTSGLRNTEAFF; cdr3_nt: TGTGCCAGCAGTTACACCTCGGGACTGAGGAACACTGAAGCTTTCTTT; v_call: TRBV27; j_call: TRBJ1-1; d_call: .; clone_size: .
cdr3_aa: CASSVGGDGETQYF; cdr3_nt: TGTGCCAGCAGCGTCGGGGGGGACGGTGAGACCCAGTACTTC; v_call: TRBV9; j_call: TRBJ2-5; d_call: TRBD2; clone_size: .
cdr3_aa: CASSSDGYEQYF; cdr3_nt: TGTGCCAGCAGCTCGGACGGCTACGAGCAGTACTTC; v_call: TRBV11-2; j_call: TRBJ2-7; d_call: .; clone_size: .
cdr3_aa: CASSGSSYNSPLHF; cdr3_nt: TGTGCCAGCAGCGGGAGCTCCTATAATTCACCCCTCCACTTT; v_call: TRBV9; j_call: TRBJ1-6; d_call: .; clone_size: .
cdr3_aa: CASSQVGPYEQYF; cdr3_nt: TGTGCCAGCAGCCAAGTTGGGCCCTACGAGCAGTACTTC; v_call: TRBV4-2; j_call: TRBJ2-7; d_call: .; clone_size: .
cdr3_aa: CASSQDRERPQHF; cdr3_nt: TGCGCCAGCAGCCAAGACAGGGAGAGACCCCAGCATTTT; v_call: TRBV4-1; j_call: TRBJ1-5; d_call: .; clone_size: .
cdr3_aa: CASSAPAEETQYF; cdr3_nt: TGTGCCAGCAGCGCCCCAGCGGAAGAGACCCAGTACTTC; v_call: TRBV9; j_call: TRBJ2-5; d_call: .; clone_size: once
cdr3_aa: CASLGGGLDLEQYF; cdr3_nt: TGTGCCAGTCTCGGAGGGGGACTAGATCTTGAGCAGTACTTC; v_call: TRBV11-3; j_call: TRBJ2-7; d_call: TRBD2; clone_size: .
cdr3_aa: CASSLRGLAIGDTQYF; cdr3_nt: TGTGCCAGCAGCTTAAGGGGACTAGCGATTGGAGATACGCAGTATTTT; v_call: TRBV7-2; j_call: TRBJ2-3; d_call: TRBD2; clone_size: .
cdr3_aa: CASSYSQNYGYTF; cdr3_nt: TGTGCCAGCAGTTATTCACAGAACTATGGCTACACCTTC; v_call: TRBV6-5; j_call: TRBJ1-2; d_call: .; clone_size: .
cdr3_aa: CASSQDRRENYGYTF; cdr3_nt: TGCGCCAGCAGCCAAGATCGTAGGGAGAACTATGGCTACACCTTC; v_call: TRBV4-3; j_call: TRBJ1-2; d_call: .; clone_size: few
cdr3_aa: CASSYARDKNIQYF; cdr3_nt: TGTGCCAGCAGTTATGCCAGGGATAAAAACATTCAGTACTTC; v_call: TRBV6-5; j_call: TRBJ2-4; d_call: .; clone_size: once
cdr3_aa: CASSFLLGTEAFF; cdr3_nt: TGTGCCAGCAGCTTTCTCCTAGGGACTGAAGCTTTCTTT; v_call: TRBV11-3; j_call: TRBJ1-1; d_call: .; clone_size: .
cdr3_aa: CAWNPGPGYTF; cdr3_nt: TGTGCCTGGAACCCTGGACCGGGCTACACCTTC; v_call: TRBV30; j_call: TRBJ1-2; d_call: .; clone_size: .
cdr3_aa: CASSWTGGNTEAFF; cdr3_nt: TGTGCCAGCAGTTGGACAGGGGGGAACACTGAAGCTTTCTTT; v_call: TRBV27; j_call: TRBJ1-1; d_call: TRBD1; clone_size: .
cdr3_aa: CASSLAGTGEGQPQHF; cdr3_nt: TGTGCCAGCAGCTTAGCCGGGACAGGGGAAGGTCAGCCCCAGCATTTT; v_call: TRBV7-9; j_call: TRBJ1-5; d_call: TRBD1; clone_size: .
cdr3_aa: CASSIGRGPDQPQHF; cdr3_nt: TGTGCCAGTAGTATAGGGCGGGGGCCAGATCAGCCCCAGCATTTT; v_call: TRBV19; j_call: TRBJ1-5; d_call: .; clone_size: once
cdr3_aa: CSADRTDYNEQFF; cdr3_nt: TGCAGCGCCGACCGGACGGACTACAATGAGCAGTTCTTC; v_call: TRBV29-1; j_call: TRBJ2-1; d_call: .; clone_size: .
cdr3_aa: CASSPTDRAGQEKLFF; cdr3_nt: TGTGCCAGCAGCCCCACCGACAGGGCCGGGCAGGAAAAACTGTTTTTT; v_call: TRBV7-9; j_call: TRBJ1-4; d_call: TRBD1; clone_size: .
cdr3_aa: CASSLGSYEQYF; cdr3_nt: TGTGCCAGCAGCTTAGGGTCTTACGAGCAGTACTTC; v_call: TRBV7-2; j_call: TRBJ2-7; d_call: .; clone_size: .
cdr3_aa: CASSETGARETQYF; cdr3_nt: TGCGCCAGCAGCGAAACGGGGGCGCGTGAGACCCAGTACTTC; v_call: TRBV10-2; j_call: TRBJ2-5; d_call: .; clone_size: .
cdr3_aa: CASSARLGPAYEQYF; cdr3_nt: TGTGCCAGCAGCGCCCGACTAGGACCTGCCTACGAGCAGTACTTC; v_call: TRBV7-6; j_call: TRBJ2-7; d_call: .; clone_size: .
cdr3_aa: CASSLAISPVGYTF; cdr3_nt: TGTGCCAGCAGCTTAGCTATATCGCCGGTGGGCTACACCTTC; v_call: TRBV7-2; j_call: TRBJ1-2; d_call: .; clone_size: .
cdr3_aa: CASSLDRGPVYGHTF; cdr3_nt: TGTGCCAGCAGCTTAGATCGGGGGCCAGTCTATGGCCACACCTTC; v_call: TRBV7-9; j_call: TRBJ1-2; d_call: .; clone_size: .